The next 10 T cell receptor beta chains were all read from a single sample in a study of blood T cell repertoires in COVID-19. Some clones are missing from TCRdb's copy, which holds only in-frame ones; the method was immunoSEQ multiplex PCR. The profile shows 360,000 or so clones, 88% of them singletons. Sequenced sample: PBMCs or T cells enriched from blood (not recorded which). The receptors stem from a woman in her thirties who had been exposed to COVID-19.

The gene calls are TRBV28 and TRBJ2-7; D might be TRBD2 (6 bases). This CDR3 spans 16 amino acids. The germline V gene has CDR1 MDHEN and CDR2 SYDVKM. Trimming took off 5 bases at V and 0 bases at J, with 17 bases between the two ends. The CDR3 is CASSPSKAGHSYEQYF. The CDR3 DNA sequence: TGTGCCAGCAGTCCGAGTAAGGCGGGGCACTCCTACGAGCAGTACTTC.

The genes are TRBV28 and TRBJ2-7, with 7 bases lining up with TRBD2. CDR1 and CDR2 from the germline V gene are MDHEN and SYDVKM. The CDR3 consists of 15 residues. V gave up 2 bases and J gave up 6 bases; unmatched junction bases: 10. CDR3 nucleotide sequence: TGTGCCAGCAGTTTAGGGAGCGGGATCGTGGTCGAGCAGTACTTC. Protein sequence: CASSLGSGIVVEQYF.

This clone was observed a handful of times. J is TRBJ1-1 and V is TRBV29-1, with 8 bases matching TRBD1. The length of the CDR3 is 12 residues. Germline V gives CDR1 SQVTM, CDR2 ANQGSEA. After removal of 6 bases from V and 7 bases from J, the junction contained 7 bases not matched to a gene. The CDR3 bases are TGCAGCGTCACCGGGACAGGCAATGAAGCTTTCTTT. This codes for CSVTGTGNEAFF.

V usage is TRBV19 and J usage is TRBJ1-2; 7 bases map to TRBD1. Per the germline V gene, CDR1 is LNHDA and CDR2 is SQIVND (reference sequence). The V and J ends lost 6 bases and 8 bases, in that order; junction bases with no gene match: 9. The length of the CDR3 is 13 residues. The CDR3 DNA is TGTGCCAGTAGCGGAACGACAGGGATCGGCTACACCTTC. Translated: CASSGTTGIGYTF. Full variable domain (outside the CDR3, taken from reference TRBV19 and TRBJ1-2): DGGITQSPKYLFRKEGQNVTLSCEQNLNHDAMYWYRQDPGQGLRLIYYSQIVNDFQKGDIAEGYSVSREKKESFPLTVTSAQKNPTAFYLCASSGTTGIGYTFGSGTRLTVV.

The V and J genes are TRBV7-9 and TRBJ2-7; the match to TRBD1 covers 7 bases. The CDR3 covers 14 residues. Germline trimming cut 5 bases from V and 2 bases from J; bases unmatched to any gene: 6. Germline CDR1 reads SEHNR; CDR2 reads FQNEAQ (reference sequence). CDR3 in DNA: TGTGCCAGCAGCCCACGGGACAGCACCTACGAGCAGTACTTC. Translated, it gives CASSPRDSTYEQYF.

The rearrangement uses TRBV30 and TRBJ1-5, with D maybe TRBD1 (5 bases). Germline values: CDR1 GTSNPN, CDR2 SVGIG (reference sequence). The germline V and J ends were trimmed by 0 bases and 7 bases, with 10 bases remaining between them. This CDR3 comprises 13 residues. CDR3 in amino acids: CAWSVTGGQPQHF. CDR3 DNA: TGTGCCTGGAGTGTCACCGGGGGGCAGCCCCAGCATTTT.

The V and J genes are TRBV29-1 and TRBJ2-4, with a weak D call TRBD1 (5 bases). CDR1 and CDR2 (germline): SQVTM, ANQGSEA. The V gene lost 2 bases and the J gene lost 2 bases, with 10 bases spanning the gap. This CDR3 spans 14 amino acids. The CDR3 nucleotides read TGCAGCGTTGAACTCAGGGTACCCAAAAACATTCAGTACTTC. It codes for CSVELRVPKNIQYF. Full variable domain (rest looked up from reference TRBV29-1 and TRBJ2-4): SAVISQKPSRDICQRGTSLTIQCQVDSQVTMMFWYRQQPGQSLTLIATANQGSEATYESGFVIDKFPISRPNLTFSTLTVSNMSPEDSSIYLCSVELRVPKNIQYFGAGTRLSVL.

This chain links TRBV3-1 (or the pseudogene TRBV3-2) with TRBJ2-7; TRBD2 agrees at 8 bases. Germline trimming cut 0 bases from V and 5 bases from J; bases unmatched to any gene: 3. The CDR3 runs to 14 residues. Germline CDR1 reads LGHDT; CDR2 reads YNNKEL (reference sequence). The CDR3 nucleotides are TGTGCCAGCAGCCAAGAGATCGGGGGGGACGAGCAGTACTTC. Translation: CASSQEIGGDEQYF.

The genes are TRBV4-2 and TRBJ1-3; unclear D gene. Trimming pared 0 bases from V and 0 bases from J, leaving 12 bases between. The CDR3 spans 17 residues. Germline V lookup: CDR1 LGHNA, CDR2 YNFKEQ. The CDR3 loop reads CASSQDDSRHSGNTIYF. As DNA, the CDR3 is TGTGCCAGCAGCCAAGATGATTCTAGGCACTCTGGAAACACCATATATTTT.

The genes are TRBV27 and TRBJ1-1; D may be TRBD1 (6 bases). CDR1 MNHEY and CDR2 SMNVEV come from the germline V gene (reference sequence). The CDR3 runs 15 residues. V was cut by 5 bases and J by 0 bases, with 13 bases left in between. CDR3 DNA: TGTGCCAGCAGTCCATCCAGGGGTTTGAACACTGAAGCTTTCTTT. Translated, it gives CASSPSRGLNTEAFF.